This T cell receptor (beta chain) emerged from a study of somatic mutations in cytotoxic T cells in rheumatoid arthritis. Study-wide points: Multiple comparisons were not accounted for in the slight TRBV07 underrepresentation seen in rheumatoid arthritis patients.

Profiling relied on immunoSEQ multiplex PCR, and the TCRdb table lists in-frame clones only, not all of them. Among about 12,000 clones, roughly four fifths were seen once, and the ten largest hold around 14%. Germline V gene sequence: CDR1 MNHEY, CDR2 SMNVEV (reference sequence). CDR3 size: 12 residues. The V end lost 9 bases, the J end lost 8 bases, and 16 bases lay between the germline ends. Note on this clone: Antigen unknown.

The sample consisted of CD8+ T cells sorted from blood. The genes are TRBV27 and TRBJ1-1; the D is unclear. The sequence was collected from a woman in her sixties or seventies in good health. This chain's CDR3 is CASEGALGEAFF. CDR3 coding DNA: TGTGCCAGTGAGGGAGCCCTGGGAGAAGCTTTCTTT.